One TCR beta chain is described in this entry. The data are from a study of blood T cell repertoires in COVID-19. Study in general: COVID-19 samples from acute and convalescent phases originated in the United States, Italy and Spain.

V was shortened by 5 bases and J by 5 bases, with 12 bases between the two germline ends. Germline V gene lookup returns CDR1 PRHDT and CDR2 FYEKMQ (reference sequence). The CDR3 runs 14 residues. Per the original methods: Estimation of nucleated cell counts relied on the amplification of reference gene primers. Produced via immunoSEQ multiplex PCR; TCRdb's table is partial and in-frame only. The DNA gave D and trimming, while V, J and clone size come from that table. The sample lists tens of thousands of clones, 87% occurring once. The sequence was collected from a male donor with acute or convalescent COVID-19. This sequence joins TRBV13 and TRBJ2-2; possibly TRBD1 for D (5 bases). What was sequenced was peripheral blood. Here the CDR3 DNA reads TGTGCCAGCAGCCCCCAACCAGGGACCGGGGAGCTGTTTTTT. Its translation is CASSPQPGTGELFF.